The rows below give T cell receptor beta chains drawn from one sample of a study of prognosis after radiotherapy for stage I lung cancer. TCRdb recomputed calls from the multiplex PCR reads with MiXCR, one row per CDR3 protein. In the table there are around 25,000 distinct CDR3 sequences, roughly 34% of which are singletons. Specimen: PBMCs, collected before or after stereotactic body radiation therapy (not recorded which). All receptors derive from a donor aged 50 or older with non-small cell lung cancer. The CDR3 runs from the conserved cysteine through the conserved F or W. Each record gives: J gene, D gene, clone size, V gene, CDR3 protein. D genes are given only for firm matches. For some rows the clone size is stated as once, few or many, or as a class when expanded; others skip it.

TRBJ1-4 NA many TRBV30 CAWSLRQGGEKLFF
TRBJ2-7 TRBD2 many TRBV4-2 CASSQDWASGKFHYEQYF
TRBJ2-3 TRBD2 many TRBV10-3 CAISSGLADSTDTQYF
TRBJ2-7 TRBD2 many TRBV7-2 CASSSNSGETYEQYF
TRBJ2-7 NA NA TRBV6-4 CASSEALRQDQYEQYF
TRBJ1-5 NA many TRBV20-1 CSAIEGNQPQHF
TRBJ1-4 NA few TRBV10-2 CASSSSGANEKLFF
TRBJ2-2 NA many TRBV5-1 CASSIGRYSGTGELFF
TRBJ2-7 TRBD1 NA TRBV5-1 CASSFRDRGYEQYF
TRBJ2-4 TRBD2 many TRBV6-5 CASSYSIREADKNIQYF
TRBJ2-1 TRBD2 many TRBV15 CATSREMAGGRYNEQFF
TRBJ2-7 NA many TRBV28 CASSLSQGEQYF
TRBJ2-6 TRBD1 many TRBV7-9 CASSLLTGAGSGANVLTF
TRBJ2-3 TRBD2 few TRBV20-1 CSARGWREGADTQYF
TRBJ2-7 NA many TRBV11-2 CASSLGGPYEQYF
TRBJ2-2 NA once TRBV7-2 CASSLNGWELFF
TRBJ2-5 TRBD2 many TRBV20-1 CSARPLAGGAETQYF
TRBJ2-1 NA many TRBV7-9 CASSLGSQLGTEQFF
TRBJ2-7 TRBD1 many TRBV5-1 CASSLDRGDYEQYF
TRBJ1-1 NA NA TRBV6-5 CASSYSRGRTEAFF
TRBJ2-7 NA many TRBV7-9 CASSLVGAEQYF
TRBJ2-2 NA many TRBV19 CASSRDYTGELFF
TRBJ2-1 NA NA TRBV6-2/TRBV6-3 CASSAEPNVYNEQFF
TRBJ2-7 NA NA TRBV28 CASRPQTPGSEQYF
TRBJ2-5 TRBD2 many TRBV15 CATSKGLAGETQYF